These 2 T cell receptor beta chains originate from one sample sequenced in a study of T cell changes during pregnancy in multiple sclerosis. Measured with immunoSEQ multiplex PCR; TCRdb has only the in-frame clones, and not every one. This repertoire shows 70,000 to 100,000 clones, around 93% found once; its top ten account for 2% to 2.5%. The sample in question was peripheral blood, obtained in the third trimester of pregnancy. These TCRs come from a female donor with multiple sclerosis, enrolled in a pregnancy study.

The chain has TRBV28 and TRBJ2-2; D is possibly TRBD2 (6 bases). The CDR3 has 16 amino acids. The V gene's germline CDR1 is MDHEN and CDR2 SYDVKM. The ends were cut back, 7 bases at V and 0 bases at J, with 15 bases in the middle. The CDR3 loop reads CASKIRAGSNTGELFF. The DNA of the CDR3 is TGTGCCAGCAAAATTCGCGCGGGATCGAACACCGGGGAGCTGTTTTTT. The full variable domain, its missing parts supplied by reference TRBV28 and TRBJ2-2, is DVKVTQSSRYLVKRTGEKVFLECVQDMDHENMFWYRQDPGLGLRLIYFSYDVKMKEKGDIPEGYSVSREKKERFSLILESASTNQTSMYLCASKIRAGSNTGELFFGEGSRLTVL.

The rearrangement links TRBV19 to TRBJ1-1, with 7 nucleotides matching TRBD1. This CDR3 spans 12 amino acids. Losses at the gene ends were 3 bases for V and 8 bases for J; bases not matched to a gene: 3. The V gene's germline CDR1 is LNHDA and CDR2 SQIVND (reference sequence). Here the CDR3 reads CASSIPTGEAFF. In DNA form, the CDR3 reads TGTGCCAGTAGTATCCCGACAGGGGAAGCTTTCTTT.